The 21 T cell receptor beta chains in this list originate from one sample, sequenced in a study of blood T cells in healthy people across ages. Through a sample-barcoded 5' primer and a J-beta primer mix, a second PCR was run for about 7 to 12 cycles. TCRdb reanalysed the 5' RACE reads using MiXCR and keeps one entry per CDR3 protein. The table shows 1.5 million to 2 million distinct CDR3 sequences, with 25% to 30% occurring only once. Sequencing input: blood. The source is a woman aged 25 to 39 in good health.

The chain has TRBV5-1 and TRBJ2-3; possible D gene TRBD1, 6 bases. Germline assignment: CDR1 SGHRS and CDR2 YFSETQ. V gave up 3 bases and J gave up 4 bases, with 15 bases separating them. This CDR3 comprises 15 residues. CDR3 amino acids: CASSSSDRRADTQYF. In nucleotides, the CDR3 is TGCGCCAGCAGCTCCTCGGACAGAAGGGCAGATACGCAGTATTTT.

V is TRBV20-1 and J is TRBJ2-7, with a weak D call TRBD2 (5 bases). Germline V gene data show CDR1 as DFQATT and CDR2 as SNEGSKA (reference sequence). The CDR3 loop spans 15 amino acids. V lost 0 bases to trimming and J lost 2 bases, with 14 bases between them. The CDR3 DNA reads TGCAGTGCTAGAGATCAGGCGGGTTCAACCTACGAGCAGTACTTC. Translated: CSARDQAGSTYEQYF.

This clonotype was seen many times. This chain's CDR3 is CASSADGTKSYEQYF. CDR3 DNA: TGTGCCAGCAGCGCGGACGGGACTAAATCCTACGAGCAGTACTTC. The V call is TRBV7-2, the J call TRBJ2-7, with TRBD2 identical over 7 bases. The CDR3 extends over 15 amino acids. The junction had 8 bases not matched to a gene; V was cut back by 5 bases and J by 1 base. Germline CDR1 reads SGHTA; CDR2 reads FQGNSA.

The V call is TRBV20-1, the J call TRBJ1-2, with D possibly matching TRBD1 (5 bases). Germline V gene data show CDR1 as DFQATT and CDR2 as SNEGSKA (reference sequence). Deletions cut 0 bases from V and 8 bases from J, with 13 bases between. The CDR3 has 13 amino acids. The CDR3 region has the DNA TGCAGTGCTAGAGATCGCGCAGGGCAAGGCTACACCTTC. This encodes CSARDRAGQGYTF.

The sample holds a few counts of this clonotype. The chain combines TRBV5-1 with TRBJ2-1; 8 nucleotides agree with TRBD1. V lost 0 bases to trimming and J lost 6 bases; unmatched junction nucleotides: 8. Germline V gives CDR1 SGHRS, CDR2 YFSETQ. The length of the CDR3 is 16 residues. The CDR3 DNA sequence: TGCGCCAGCAGCTTGGCCCTGGGACAGGTATTCAATGAGCAGTTCTTC. The encoded protein is CASSLALGQVFNEQFF.

This clonotype was recorded a few times. The chain joins TRBV6-2 or TRBV6-3 to TRBJ2-3; 13 bases are shared with TRBD2. The V segment lost 6 bases and the J segment 4 bases; nucleotides outside the gene matches: 4. CDR1 and CDR2 (germline): MNHEY, SVGEGT. This CDR3 has 15 residues. The CDR3 nucleotides read TGTGCCAGCAGGACGGGACTAGCGGGATCAGATACGCAGTATTTT. Protein: CASRTGLAGSDTQYF.

The chain is built from TRBV7-9 and TRBJ2-1; 9 nucleotides line up with TRBD2. V gave up 6 bases and J gave up 9 bases; unmatched junction bases: 9. Per the germline V gene, CDR1 is SEHNR and CDR2 is FQNEAQ (reference sequence). The length of the CDR3 is 14 residues. For the CDR3, the DNA is TGTGCCAGCAGGGAGGCGGGAGGGCTCGGTGAGCAGTTCTTC. Translated: CASREAGGLGEQFF.

In its sample, this clonotype was seen a few times. The chain employs TRBV25-1 and TRBJ1-2; D might be TRBD1 (5 bases). Germline CDR1 is MGHDK and CDR2 is SYGVNS. With 2 bases removed from V and 8 bases from J, the gap between germline ends came to 15 bases. This CDR3 is built from 14 residues. The DNA for the CDR3 is TGTGCCAGCAGTGAACTAACGGGGGGACGGGGCTACACCTTC. Amino acids: CASSELTGGRGYTF.

CDR3 amino acids: CASSPGAPFYNEQFF. The DNA for the CDR3 is TGTGCCAGCAGCCCGGGGGCCCCGTTCTACAATGAGCAGTTCTTC. The gene calls are TRBV6-5 and TRBJ2-1, with D perhaps being TRBD1 or TRBD2 (6 bases each). The V gene lost 6 bases and the J gene lost 3 bases, with 15 bases spanning the gap. This CDR3 is 15 amino acids long. Germline CDR1 reads MNHEY; CDR2 reads SVGAGI.

CDR3: CASSSGTSGSITYNEQFF. CDR3 bases: TGTGCCAGCAGCTCCGGGACTAGCGGGAGTATCACCTACAATGAGCAGTTCTTC. V and J are TRBV7-2 and TRBJ2-1; 14 bases align to TRBD2. Germline-derived CDR1 and CDR2 are SGHTA and FQGNSA. V was clipped by 4 bases and J by 2 bases; unmatched bases: 7. This CDR3 comprises 18 residues.

This clonotype turned up a few times. V usage is TRBV29-1 and J usage is TRBJ2-4, with a possible D match to TRBD1 (5 bases). The end of the DNA is better explained by TRBJ2-7, so the J call may be wrong. CDR1 and CDR2 (germline): SQVTM, ANQGSEA. This CDR3 spans 12 amino acids. The CDR3 DNA sequence: TGCAGCGTTGGACAGCCCGACTACGAGCAGTACTTC. Protein sequence: CSVGQPDYEQYF.

This clonotype was picked up many times. The gene calls are TRBV28 and TRBJ1-1; D remains unclear. Trimming took 6 bases from V and 4 from J, leaving 15 bases between them. The CDR3 runs 14 residues. Germline assignment: CDR1 MDHEN and CDR2 SYDVKM. The CDR3, as DNA: TGTGCCAGCAGCCCCGGGCCCCGGGGCACTGAAGCTTTCTTT. Its translation: CASSPGPRGTEAFF.

The rearrangement joins TRBV6-2 or TRBV6-3 to TRBJ2-3; D is ambiguous. CDR3 length: 15 residues. V lost 5 bases and J lost 0, with 12 bases in between. Per germline, CDR1 MNHEY and CDR2 SVGEGT. CDR3: CASSRSIRSTDTQYF. The CDR3 nucleotides read TGTGCCAGCAGTCGATCGATCCGCAGCACAGATACGCAGTATTTT.

The rearrangement joins TRBV30 to TRBJ2-4; no firm D call. The DNA end is a closer match to TRBJ2-7, so the J assignment may be wrong. This CDR3 has 11 residues. The germline gives CDR1 GTSNPN, CDR2 SVGIG (reference sequence). The CDR3 loop reads CAWNRHSEQYF. Written as DNA, the CDR3 is TGTGCCTGGAACCGACACTCCGAGCAGTACTTC.

The V and J genes are TRBV4-1 and TRBJ2-1; 8 positions match TRBD1. Looked up from germline, CDR1 is MGHRA and CDR2 is YSYEKL. The CDR3 extends over 15 amino acids. J lost 4 bases, V lost 1 base, and 3 bases had no gene match. CDR3 sequence (DNA): TGCGCCAGCAGCCAAGTACAGGGGGGTTACAATGAGCAGTTCTTC. Amino acid sequence: CASSQVQGGYNEQFF.

This clonotype has ten or more counts. V usage is TRBV20-1 and J usage is TRBJ1-5; tentatively, D is TRBD1 (5 bases). Trimming removed 5 bases from V and 3 bases from J, with 11 bases in between. This CDR3 region has 13 residues. Germline values: CDR1 DFQATT, CDR2 SNEGSKA (reference sequence). Here the CDR3 DNA reads TGCAGTGCTGAGGGACCCCCCAATCAGCCCCAGCATTTT. As protein: CSAEGPPNQPQHF.

This clonotype was seen only a few times. This chain links TRBV20-1 with TRBJ1-2; maybe TRBD1 (5 bases). CDR1 and CDR2 from the germline V gene are DFQATT and SNEGSKA (reference sequence). CDR3 size: 13 residues. V lost 6 bases and J 4 bases, leaving 15 bases between the germline ends. Here the CDR3 reads CSAQAPGSYGYTF. CDR3 DNA sequence: TGCAGTGCCCAAGCCCCAGGGTCCTATGGCTACACCTTC.

Comment on this clonotype: Because it lacks the conserved phenylalanine or tryptophan at the end, this CDR3 is likely a read error. The chain joins TRBV5-1 to TRBJ2-5; perhaps D is TRBD1 or TRBD2 (5 bases each). The end of the DNA is better explained by TRBJ2-7, so the J call may be wrong. Germline values: CDR1 SGHRS, CDR2 YFSETQ. There are 15 residues in the CDR3. CDR3 in amino acids: CASSLGGSGSYEQYC. In DNA form, the CDR3 reads TGCGCCAGCAGCTTGGGGGGGAGTGGGTCCTACGAGCAGTACTGC.

The V gene is TRBV19, the J gene TRBJ2-1, with D perhaps matching TRBD1 or TRBD2 (5 bases each). The V and J ends lost 8 bases and 6 bases respectively, with 20 bases between them. The V gene's germline CDR1 is LNHDA and CDR2 SQIVND (reference sequence). The CDR3 is made up of 15 amino acids. The CDR3 sequence: CASGFGGEGLNEQFF. CDR3 DNA: TGTGCCAGTGGATTTGGGGGAGAGGGGCTCAATGAGCAGTTCTTC. The full variable domain, its missing parts supplied by reference TRBV19 and TRBJ2-1, is DGGITQSPKYLFRKEGQNVTLSCEQNLNHDAMYWYRQDPGQGLRLIYYSQIVNDFQKGDIAEGYSVSREKKESFPLTVTSAQKNPTAFYLCASGFGGEGLNEQFFGPGTRLTVL.

Comments on this clonotype: A read error may be the cause here, since a much bigger clone is one base away. The chain is built from TRBV12-3 or TRBV12-4 and TRBJ2-5, with D maybe TRBD2 (7 bases). This CDR3 has 14 residues. The CDR3 sequence: CASSIRGGQETQDF. DNA for the CDR3: TGTGCCAGCAGTATCCGCGGGGGCCAAGAGACCCAGGACTTC.

This clonotype was observed at least ten times. V gene TRBV2 combines with J gene TRBJ2-1; 8 bases are shared with TRBD2. Germline CDR1 and CDR2: SNHLY and FYNNEI. Trimming took 9 bases from V and 2 from J; bases not matched to a gene: 3. CDR3 length: 13 amino acids. In nucleotides, the CDR3 is TGTGCCAGGACTAGCGAGACCTACAATGAGCAGTTCTTC. It is translated as CARTSETYNEQFF.